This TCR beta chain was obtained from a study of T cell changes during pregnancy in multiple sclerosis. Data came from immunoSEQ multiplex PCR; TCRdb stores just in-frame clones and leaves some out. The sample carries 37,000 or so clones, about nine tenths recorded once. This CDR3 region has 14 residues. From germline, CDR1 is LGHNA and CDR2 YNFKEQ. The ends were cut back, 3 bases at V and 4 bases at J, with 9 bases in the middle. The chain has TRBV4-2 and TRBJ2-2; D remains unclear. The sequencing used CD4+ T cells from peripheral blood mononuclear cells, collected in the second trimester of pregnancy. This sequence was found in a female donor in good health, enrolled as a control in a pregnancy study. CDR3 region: CASSQERLTGELFF. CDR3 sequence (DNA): TGTGCCAGCAGCCAGGAAAGACTCACCGGGGAGCTGTTTTTT.